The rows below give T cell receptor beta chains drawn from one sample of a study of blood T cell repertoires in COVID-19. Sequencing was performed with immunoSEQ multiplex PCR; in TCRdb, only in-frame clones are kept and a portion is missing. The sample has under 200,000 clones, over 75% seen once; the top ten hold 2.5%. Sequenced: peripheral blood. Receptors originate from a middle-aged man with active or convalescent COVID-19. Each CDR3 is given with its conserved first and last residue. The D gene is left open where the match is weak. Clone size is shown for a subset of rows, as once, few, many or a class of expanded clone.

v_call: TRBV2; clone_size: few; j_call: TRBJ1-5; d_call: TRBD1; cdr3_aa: CASSRDRDGQPQHF; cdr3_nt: TGTGCCAGCAGTAGGGACAGGGACGGTCAGCCCCAGCATTTT
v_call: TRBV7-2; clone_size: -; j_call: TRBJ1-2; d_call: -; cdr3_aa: CASSERAYGYTF; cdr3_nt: TGTGCCAGCAGCGAACGAGCGTATGGCTACACCTTC
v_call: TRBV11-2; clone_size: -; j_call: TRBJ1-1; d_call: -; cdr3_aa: CASSPPVGVNTEAFF; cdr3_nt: TGTGCCAGCAGCCCGCCCGTAGGGGTGAACACTGAAGCTTTCTTT
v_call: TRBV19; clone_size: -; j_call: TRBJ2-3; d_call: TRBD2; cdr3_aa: CASSRRGTSTDTQYF; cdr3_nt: TGTGCCAGTAGTAGGCGGGGGACTAGCACAGATACGCAGTATTTT
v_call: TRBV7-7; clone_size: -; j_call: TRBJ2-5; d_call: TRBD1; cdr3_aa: CASSSIQFRDNRGETQYF; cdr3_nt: TGTGCTAGCAGCTCCATCCAGTTCCGGGACAACAGGGGAGAGACCCAGTACTTC
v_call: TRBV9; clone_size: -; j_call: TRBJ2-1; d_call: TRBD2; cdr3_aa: CASSTGLAGGPVFF; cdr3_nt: TGTGCCAGCAGCACCGGACTAGCGGGGGGTCCCGTGTTCTTC
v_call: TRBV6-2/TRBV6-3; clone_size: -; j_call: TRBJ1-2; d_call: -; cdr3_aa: CASSRSWRERYGYTF; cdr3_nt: TGTGCCAGCAGCCGTTCTTGGAGAGAGAGATATGGCTACACCTTC
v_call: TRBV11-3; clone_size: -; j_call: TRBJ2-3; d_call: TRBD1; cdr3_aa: CASSFGTAGDTQYF; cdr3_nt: TGTGCCAGCAGCTTCGGGACAGCTGGGGATACGCAGTATTTT
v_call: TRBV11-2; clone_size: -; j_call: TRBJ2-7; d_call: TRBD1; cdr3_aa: CASSDPGQGRSYEQYF; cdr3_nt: TGTGCCAGCAGCGACCCCGGACAGGGGAGGTCCTACGAGCAGTACTTC
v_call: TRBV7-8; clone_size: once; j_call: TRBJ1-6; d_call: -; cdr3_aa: CASSQRRVRDSPLHF; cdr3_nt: TGTGCCAGCAGCCAGAGGCGGGTACGGGATTCACCCCTCCACTTT
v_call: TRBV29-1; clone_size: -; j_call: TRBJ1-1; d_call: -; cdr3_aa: CSVASGNTEAFF; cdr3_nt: TGCAGCGTTGCCTCCGGTAACACTGAAGCTTTCTTT
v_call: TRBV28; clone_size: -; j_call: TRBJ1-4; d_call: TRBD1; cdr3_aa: CASSRRTGWSGTNEKLFF; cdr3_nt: TGTGCCAGCAGTCGGAGGACAGGGTGGTCGGGAACTAATGAAAAACTGTTTTTT
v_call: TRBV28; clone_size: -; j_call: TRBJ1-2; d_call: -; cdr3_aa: CASRPGVPNNYGYTF; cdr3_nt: TGTGCCAGCAGGCCAGGGGTCCCGAATAACTATGGCTACACCTTC
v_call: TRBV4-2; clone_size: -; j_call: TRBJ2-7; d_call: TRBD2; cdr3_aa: CASSQNSGEGSYEQYF; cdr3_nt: TGTGCCAGCAGCCAAAATTCCGGGGAGGGCTCCTACGAGCAGTACTTC
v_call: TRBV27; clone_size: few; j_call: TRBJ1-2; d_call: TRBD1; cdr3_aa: CASSTGVANYGYTF; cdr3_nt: TGTGCCAGCAGCACAGGGGTTGCTAACTATGGCTACACCTTC
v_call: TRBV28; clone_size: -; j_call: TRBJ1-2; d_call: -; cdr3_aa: CASRLHAGRRNYGYTF; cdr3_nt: TGTGCCAGCCGACTGCACGCAGGGCGTAGAAACTATGGCTACACCTTC
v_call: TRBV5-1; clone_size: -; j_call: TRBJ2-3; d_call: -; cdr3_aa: CASSLGQSTDTQYF; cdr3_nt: TGCGCCAGCAGCTTGGGACAGAGCACAGATACGCAGTATTTT
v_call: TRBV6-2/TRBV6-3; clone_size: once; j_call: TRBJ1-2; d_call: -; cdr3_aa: CASSYSLGHYGYTF; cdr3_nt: TGTGCCAGCAGTTACTCTCTAGGCCACTATGGCTACACCTTC
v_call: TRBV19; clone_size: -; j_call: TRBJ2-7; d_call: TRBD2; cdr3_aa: CARAAGGATYEQYF; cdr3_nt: TGTGCCAGGGCGGCGGGGGGGGCCACCTACGAGCAGTACTTC
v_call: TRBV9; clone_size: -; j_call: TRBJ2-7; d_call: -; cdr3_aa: CASSVEGGVAGTYEQYF; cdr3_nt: TGTGCCAGCAGCGTAGAAGGGGGTGTAGCGGGTACCTACGAGCAGTACTTC
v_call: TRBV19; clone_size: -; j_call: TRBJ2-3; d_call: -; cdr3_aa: CASSIGRTRRPDTQYF; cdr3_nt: TGTGCCAGTAGTATCGGAAGGACAAGGAGACCAGATACGCAGTATTTT
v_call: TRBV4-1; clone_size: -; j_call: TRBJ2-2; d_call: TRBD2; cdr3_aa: CASSQGRELLAGARPGELFF; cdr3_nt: TGCGCCAGCAGCCAAGGGCGGGAACTACTAGCGGGGGCCCGCCCCGGGGAGCTGTTTTTT